This T cell receptor beta chain was recovered during a study of OX40 agonist ivuxolimab in advanced cancers. Details on this clone: Its antigen remains unidentified.

V gave up 2 bases and J gave up 0 bases; unmatched junction bases: 0. The CDR3 has 14 residues. CDR1 and CDR2 (germline): GTSNPN, SVGIG (reference sequence). TCRdb's copy holds only in-frame clones and misses some; the assay was immunoSEQ multiplex PCR. This sample has 95,000 to 120,000 clones, with 91% found just once. Study-level points and caveats: Clonal expansion by week 6 occurred in CD4+ and CD8+ blood T cells (at 0.1 to 3.0 mg/kg). CD8+ T cells were the subset that, on average, had more expanded clones than CD4+.

This TCR was recovered from an adult with an advanced solid tumor such as melanoma, head and neck, liver or kidney cancer. This sequence joins TRBV30 and TRBJ1-3, with 8 positions matching TRBD1. The sample in question was CD4+ or CD8+ T cells sorted from blood, obtained in a trial of the OX40 agonist ivuxolimab. DNA for the CDR3: TGTGCCTGGAGTACAGGGGGCTCTGGAAACACCATATATTTT. Protein product: CAWSTGGSGNTIYF.